The source of this T cell receptor (beta chain) is a study of T-cell memory formation after mild COVID-19. MiXCR, applied by TCRdb to the 5' RACE reads, yields one record per CDR3 protein. The table lists about 350,000 distinct CDR3 sequences, 25% to 30% of them singletons. Germline values: CDR1 DFQATT, CDR2 SNEGSKA (reference sequence). The CDR3 is 14 amino acids. The V gene lost 7 bases and the J gene lost 4 bases, with 19 bases spanning the gap. The V and J genes are TRBV20-1 and TRBJ1-2; D gene unclear. This clonotype was obtained from an adult woman who had mild COVID-19 (a few samples of this study predate the infection). Cell type and time point are not known. Sequenced sample: PBMCs or a T cell subset sorted from them (not recorded which). CDR3 DNA: TGCAGTGTTCGGGATCCCGACGCTTTCTATGGCTACACCTTC. This encodes CSVRDPDAFYGYTF.